The clone carrying this T cell receptor beta chain was found many times. One end of the junction fails to match germline, which may point to a read error. The V gene's germline CDR1 is DFQATT and CDR2 SNEGSKA (reference sequence). The CDR3 has 15 amino acids. When hyperthyroidism was first diagnosed, the blood sample was taken, preceding any ophthalmopathy symptoms. This specimen comes from a study of T cells in Graves' hyperthyroidism and ophthalmopathy. RNA transcripts gave rise to amplified TCR beta CDR3 regions. Carried out on the TCR CDR3, a first-round RT-PCR used the HTBI primer set. A single record per CDR3 protein comes from TCRdb applying MiXCR to the multiplex PCR reads. This sample has 270,000 or so distinct CDR3 sequences, with less than 30% found just once.

The material sequenced was blood. The chain carries TRBV20-1 and TRBJ1-5, with D perhaps TRBD1 (5 bases). The origin of this receptor is a man aged 35-49 years with Graves' hyperthyroidism that later progressed to Graves' ophthalmopathy. For the CDR3, the DNA is TGCAGTGCTGGAGACAGATCTTATAGCAATCAGCCCCAGCATTTT. Translating it yields CSAGDRSYSNQPQHF.